One and the same sample provided the 18 T cell receptor beta chains below, sequenced in a study of chemoradiotherapy in HPV16-positive cancers. Assay: immunoSEQ multiplex PCR; the TCRdb copy retains only in-frame clones and omits some. This table has fewer than 13,000 clones, roughly 80% appearing once. Sequencing used blood, obtained from a patient who underwent chemoradiotherapy. Source of these receptors: a human donor with HPV-associated anogenital cancer.

This sequence joins TRBV4-3 and TRBJ2-5, with 8 bases matching TRBD2. The CDR3 loop spans 17 amino acids. Germline values: CDR1 LGHNA, CDR2 YSLEER. V was clipped by 0 bases and J by 2 bases; unmatched bases: 8. This chain's CDR3 is CASSQDGRELSQETQYF. The CDR3 DNA reads as TGCGCCAGCAGCCAAGACGGGAGGGAACTCTCTCAAGAGACCCAGTACTTC.

The chain uses TRBV11-2 and TRBJ2-5; TRBD2 is a possible D gene (6 bases). With 3 bases removed from V and 0 bases from J, the gap between germline ends came to 8 bases. This CDR3 spans 14 amino acids. CDR1 SGHAT and CDR2 FQNNGV come from the germline V gene. The DNA for the CDR3 is TGTGCCAGCAGCTTCCGGGACTACCAAGAGACCCAGTACTTC. It encodes CASSFRDYQETQYF.

The chain has TRBV28 and TRBJ1-3, with a weak D call TRBD1 (5 bases). This CDR3 has 14 residues. The ends were cut back, 6 bases at V and 0 bases at J, with 9 bases in the middle. The germline V gene has CDR1 MDHEN and CDR2 SYDVKM. In DNA, the CDR3 is TGTGCCAGCAGGCTACAGGTCTCTGGAAACACCATATATTTT. This codes for CASRLQVSGNTIYF.

This sequence joins TRBV7-8 and TRBJ1-1; possible D gene TRBD1, 5 bases. Germline values: CDR1 SGHVS, CDR2 FQNEAQ. The CDR3 is 15 residues long. V lost 5 bases and J 0 bases, leaving 13 bases between the germline ends. The CDR3 loop reads CASSKGLTLNTEAFF. For the CDR3, the DNA is TGTGCCAGCAGCAAGGGACTGACCCTGAACACTGAAGCTTTCTTT.

V gene TRBV7-9 combines with J gene TRBJ1-2; D not resolved. V gave up 3 bases and J gave up 4 bases, with 6 bases separating them. The CDR3 is made up of 12 amino acids. The germline gives CDR1 SEHNR, CDR2 FQNEAQ (reference sequence). CDR3 sequence (DNA): TGTGCCAGCAGCTTCGTCACCTATGGCTACACCTTC. This translates into CASSFVTYGYTF.

The chain recombines TRBV7-2 with TRBJ2-3, with D tentatively TRBD2 (7 bases). V lost 5 bases and J 3 bases, leaving 15 bases between the germline ends. The CDR3 spans 15 residues. Germline values: CDR1 SGHTA, CDR2 FQGNSA. Here the CDR3 reads CASSPGRGQTDTQYF. DNA for the CDR3: TGTGCCAGCAGCCCAGGGCGGGGGCAGACAGATACGCAGTATTTT. Full variable domain (outside the CDR3, taken from reference TRBV7-2 and TRBJ2-3): GAGVSQSPSNKVTEKGKDVELRCDPISGHTALYWYRQSLGQGLEFLIYFQGNSAPDKSGLPSDRFSAERTGGSVSTLTIQRTQQEDSAVYLCASSPGRGQTDTQYFGPGTRLTVL.

V gene TRBV19 combines with J gene TRBJ1-1; 8 nucleotides match TRBD1. Germline trimming cut 6 bases from V and 0 bases from J; bases unmatched to any gene: 3. CDR1 and CDR2 from the germline V gene are LNHDA and SQIVND (reference sequence). CDR3 length: 14 residues. DNA for the CDR3: TGTGCCAGTAGCAGGGGGCTCGTGAACACTGAAGCTTTCTTT. This gives the protein CASSRGLVNTEAFF. Full variable domain (remainder filled in from reference TRBV19 and TRBJ1-1): DGGITQSPKYLFRKEGQNVTLSCEQNLNHDAMYWYRQDPGQGLRLIYYSQIVNDFQKGDIAEGYSVSREKKESFPLTVTSAQKNPTAFYLCASSRGLVNTEAFFGQGTRLTVV.

The chain uses TRBV5-4 and TRBJ2-4, with D possibly called TRBD1 or TRBD2 (5 bases each). With 4 bases removed from V and 0 bases from J, the gap between germline ends came to 5 bases. Looked up from germline, CDR1 is SGHNT and CDR2 is YYREEE (reference sequence). The CDR3 spans 13 residues. CDR3 sequence reads: CASSGTAKNIQYF. In nucleotides, the CDR3 is TGTGCCAGCAGCGGGACAGCCAAAAACATTCAGTACTTC. Complete variable domain (other parts from reference TRBV5-4 and TRBJ2-4): ETGVTQSPTHLIKTRGQQVTLRCSSQSGHNTVSWYQQALGQGPQFIFQYYREEENGRGNFPPRFSGLQFPNYSSELNVNALELDDSALYLCASSGTAKNIQYFGAGTRLSVL.

The chain uses TRBV7-2 and TRBJ1-1; the match to TRBD1 covers 7 bases. CDR3 size: 17 residues. Germline V lookup: CDR1 SGHTA, CDR2 FQGNSA. Trimming at V came to 0 bases and at J to 1 base, leaving 8 bases not matched to a gene. The DNA for the CDR3 is TGTGCCAGCAGCTTAGCCCACTCGACAGGGAAGAACACTGAAGCTTTCTTT. It codes for CASSLAHSTGKNTEAFF.

This chain joins TRBV6-6 and TRBJ1-5, with 7 bases matching TRBD1. The CDR3 contains 16 residues. The germline V gene encodes CDR1 MNHNY and CDR2 SVGAGI (reference sequence). J lost 0 bases, V lost 4 bases, and 6 bases had no gene match. CDR3 bases: TGTGCCAGCAGTTCCGGGACAGTTTATAGCAATCAGCCCCAGCATTTT. Residues: CASSSGTVYSNQPQHF.

The chain links TRBV6-4 to TRBJ2-3, with 11 nucleotides matching TRBD2. V was pared by 0 bases and J by 0 bases, with 2 bases of the junction left unmatched. CDR1 is MRHNA, CDR2 SNTAGT, per germline. The CDR3 has 17 amino acids. The CDR3 sequence: CASSDSSGGASTDTQYF. CDR3 nucleotide sequence: TGTGCCAGCAGTGACTCTAGCGGGGGGGCCAGCACAGATACGCAGTATTTT.

The chain combines TRBV6-1 with TRBJ2-1, with D possibly being TRBD1 (5 bases). Per the germline V gene, CDR1 is MNHNS and CDR2 is SASEGT. Trimming took 7 bases from V and 10 from J, leaving 14 bases between them. CDR3 size: 12 residues. The CDR3 here is CASKKGLAEQFF. CDR3 in DNA: TGTGCCAGCAAAAAGGGGTTGGCGGAGCAGTTCTTC.

The chain is built from TRBV27 and TRBJ1-4; tentative D call: TRBD1 (6 bases). The CDR3 is 16 amino acids. In germline, CDR1 is MNHEY, CDR2 SMNVEV (reference sequence). Trimming took 5 bases from V and 3 from J, leaving 16 bases between them. The CDR3 nucleotides are TGTGCCAGCAGTACACATGGGACAAGACCTAATGAAAAACTGTTTTTT. Translation: CASSTHGTRPNEKLFF.

This chain joins TRBV11-2 and TRBJ2-3, with D hard to call. The CDR3 is 15 amino acids. Trimming stripped 5 bases from V and 3 bases from J, with 15 bases between. Germline V gene data show CDR1 as SGHAT and CDR2 as FQNNGV. For the CDR3, the DNA is TGTGCCAGCAGCAATGTGGTAGTCCGGACAGATACGCAGTATTTT. Amino acids: CASSNVVVRTDTQYF.

In this sample, this clone turned up a few times. J is TRBJ2-5 and V is TRBV5-1; 11 nucleotides line up with TRBD2. The V gene end was trimmed by 3 bases and the J gene end by 0 bases; junction bases not matched to a gene: 7. CDR3 size: 17 residues. Per germline, CDR1 SGHRS and CDR2 YFSETQ. For the CDR3, the DNA is TGCGCCAGCAGCTCCTCTCCGACTAGCGGGGACCAAGAGACCCAGTACTTC. Residues: CASSSSPTSGDQETQYF.

V and J are TRBV7-9 and TRBJ1-5; no clear D. Germline V gene lookup returns CDR1 SEHNR and CDR2 FQNEAQ (reference sequence). The V and J ends lost 0 bases and 6 bases respectively, with 3 bases between them. The CDR3 runs to 12 residues. The CDR3 reads CASSLAGQPQHF. CDR3 nucleotides: TGTGCCAGCAGCTTAGCGGGTCAGCCCCAGCATTTT.

V gene TRBV14 combines with J gene TRBJ1-2, with no clear D. Deletions cut 0 bases from V and 2 bases from J, with 19 bases between. The germline gives CDR1 SGHDN, CDR2 FVKESK. This CDR3 is 18 amino acids long. CDR3 coding DNA: TGTGCCAGCAGCCAAGATGTCGTCAGTCCGACGGGGAACTATGGCTACACCTTC. Its translation is CASSQDVVSPTGNYGYTF.

This clone was seen once. In DNA, the CDR3 is TGCGCCAGCAACCCGACAGGGTCGAACACTGAAGCTTTCTTT. This encodes CASNPTGSNTEAFF. V and J are TRBV5-1 and TRBJ1-1; 7 bases agree with TRBD1. V shed 6 bases, J shed 1 base, and the junction held 6 bases outside the gene matches. Germline V gene data show CDR1 as SGHRS and CDR2 as YFSETQ. This CDR3 contains 14 residues. The complete variable domain, with remaining parts taken from reference TRBV5-1 and TRBJ1-1, reads KAGVTQTPRYLIKTRGQQVTLSCSPISGHRSVSWYQQTPGQGLQFLFEYFSETQRNKGNFPGRFSGRQFSNSRSEMNVSTLELGDSALYLCASNPTGSNTEAFFGQGTRLTVV.